A single sample is the source of the 27 T cell receptor beta chains below, sequenced in a study of cytomegalovirus exposure and HLA in healthy donors. The PCR was carried out with 60 Vbeta primers and 13 Jbeta primers. Clones were read by immunoSEQ multiplex PCR, and TCRdb kept only the in-frame ones, dropping some. The table includes about 50,000 clones, roughly 72% detected once. The sequenced material came from PBMCs. The receptors shown here come from a woman aged 50 to 60 in good health and CMV-seronegative.

This chain uses TRBV7-9 with TRBJ2-3; TRBD2 matches at 7 bases. Germline V CDR1 and CDR2: SEHNR, FQNEAQ (reference sequence). The CDR3 contains 16 residues. V was pared by 6 bases and J by 5 bases, with 14 bases of the junction left unmatched. The CDR3 sequence: CASSLKNRGSRDTQYF. CDR3 coding DNA: TGTGCCAGCAGTCTAAAGAATCGCGGGAGTCGAGATACGCAGTATTTT.

CDR3 residues: CASSRTSGRLDTQYF. The CDR3 nucleotides are TGTGCCAGCAGTAGGACTAGCGGGAGGTTAGATACGCAGTATTTT. The chain employs TRBV6-6 and TRBJ2-3, with 14 bases identical to TRBD2. V lost 5 bases and J lost 5; bases outside the gene matches: 3. This CDR3 is built from 15 residues. Germline V CDR1 and CDR2: MNHNY, SVGAGI (reference sequence).

This chain connects TRBV28 to TRBJ2-7, with 13 nucleotides matching TRBD2. The CDR3 consists of 15 residues. Per the germline V gene, CDR1 is MDHEN and CDR2 is SYDVKM. The V segment lost 2 bases and the J segment 9 bases; nucleotides outside the gene matches: 7. CDR3 residues: CASSLGTSGARGQYF. The CDR3 DNA follows: TGTGCCAGCAGTTTAGGGACTAGCGGGGCACGGGGGCAGTACTTC.

V and J are TRBV15 and TRBJ2-6; D is uncertain. The CDR3 spans 15 residues. Trimming cost V 0 bases and J 2 bases, with 5 bases left between them. Per the germline V gene, CDR1 is LNHNV and CDR2 is YYDKDF (reference sequence). CDR3 sequence reads: CATSRDPAGANVLTF. CDR3 coding DNA: TGTGCCACCAGCAGAGATCCAGCTGGGGCCAACGTCCTGACTTTC.

The genes are TRBV7-9 and TRBJ2-2; TRBD2 aligns across 15 bases. Unmatched junction bases numbered 8, after V lost 5 bases and J lost 4 bases. The CDR3 runs 18 residues. The V gene's germline CDR1 is SEHNR and CDR2 FQNEAQ (reference sequence). In DNA, the CDR3 is TGTGCCAGCAGCCGCGGACTAGCGGGGGGGCCGGGCACCGGGGAGCTGTTTTTT. Translated: CASSRGLAGGPGTGELFF. Complete variable domain (other parts from reference TRBV7-9 and TRBJ2-2): DTGVSQNPRHKITKRGQNVTFRCDPISEHNRLYWYRQTLGQGPEFLTYFQNEAQLEKSRLLSDRFSAERPKGSFSTLEIQRTEQGDSAMYLCASSRGLAGGPGTGELFFGEGSRLTVL.

V usage is TRBV7-2 and J usage is TRBJ2-7; D is perhaps TRBD2 (7 bases). Germline assignment: CDR1 SGHTA and CDR2 FQGNSA. The ends were cut back, 2 bases at V and 2 bases at J, with 16 bases in the middle. CDR3 length: 16 amino acids. CDR3 region: CASSLSWRGQAYEQYF. The DNA of the CDR3 is TGTGCCAGCAGCTTATCCTGGCGGGGGCAAGCCTACGAGCAGTACTTC. The full variable domain, with the rest looked up from reference TRBV7-2 and TRBJ2-7, is GAGVSQSPSNKVTEKGKDVELRCDPISGHTALYWYRQSLGQGLEFLIYFQGNSAPDKSGLPSDRFSAERTGGSVSTLTIQRTQQEDSAVYLCASSLSWRGQAYEQYFGPGTRLTVT.

J is TRBJ2-5 and V is TRBV2; D might be TRBD1 (6 bases). The CDR3 covers 14 residues. Trimming removed 1 base at V and 5 bases at J, with 11 bases between. In germline, CDR1 is SNHLY, CDR2 FYNNEI. CDR3 in amino acids: CASSEGGLGETQYF. The CDR3 DNA reads as TGTGCCAGCAGTGAAGGGGGGCTGGGGGAGACCCAGTACTTC.

The chain joins TRBV5-1 to TRBJ2-5; 7 bases map to TRBD2. The length of the CDR3 is 15 residues. The J segment lost 3 bases and the V segment lost 6 bases, leaving 11 bases of the junction unmatched. Germline lookup yields CDR1 SGHRS and CDR2 YFSETQ. The chain's CDR3 is CASTLTTGGEETQYF. Here the CDR3 DNA reads TGCGCCAGCACCCTGACCACGGGGGGTGAAGAGACCCAGTACTTC.

This clone was seen more than once but under ten times. The genes are TRBV5-4 and TRBJ1-1; 9 nucleotides agree with TRBD1. Germline CDR1 is SGHNT and CDR2 is YYREEE (reference sequence). The CDR3 is 13 amino acids. V lost 0 bases and J lost 11; bases outside the gene matches: 5. The CDR3 spells CASSLGGTGYAFF. CDR3 DNA sequence: TGTGCCAGCAGCTTGGGGGGGACAGGGTATGCTTTCTTT.

The V call is TRBV28, the J call TRBJ1-5; 7 bases are a match to TRBD1. This CDR3 contains 15 residues. Germline V gene sequence: CDR1 MDHEN, CDR2 SYDVKM. J lost 2 bases, V lost 2 bases, and 3 bases had no gene match. CDR3: CASSLTGDGNQPQHF. The CDR3 nucleotides are TGTGCCAGCAGTTTAACAGGGGATGGCAATCAGCCCCAGCATTTT.

This clone showed up just a few times. This sequence joins TRBV28 and TRBJ1-5; 7 bases align to TRBD1. Trimming cost V 6 bases and J 3 bases; bases outside gene matches: 5. The germline gives CDR1 MDHEN, CDR2 SYDVKM. This CDR3 contains 14 residues. CDR3 DNA sequence: TGTGCCAGCAGCCCGGGACAGTTCAATCAGCCCCAGCATTTT. Translation: CASSPGQFNQPQHF.

This chain links TRBV5-1 with TRBJ1-1, with D perhaps TRBD1 (6 bases). Trimming stripped 5 bases from V and 0 bases from J, with 14 bases between. This CDR3 spans 15 amino acids. CDR1 and CDR2 from the germline V gene are SGHRS and YFSETQ. CDR3 region: CASRKGDSMNTEAFF. In DNA, the CDR3 is TGCGCCAGCAGGAAGGGGGATTCCATGAACACTGAAGCTTTCTTT.

The rearrangement uses TRBV7-9 and TRBJ1-6; the match to TRBD1 covers 9 bases. The CDR3 has 15 amino acids. V lost 3 bases and J lost 9; bases outside the gene matches: 6. The germline gives CDR1 SEHNR, CDR2 FQNEAQ (reference sequence). CDR3 region: CASSFAGQGLSPLHF. The CDR3 DNA sequence: TGTGCCAGCAGCTTTGCCGGACAGGGGCTTTCACCCCTCCACTTT. Using reference TRBV7-9 and TRBJ1-6 for the parts outside the CDR3, the full variable domain is DTGVSQNPRHKITKRGQNVTFRCDPISEHNRLYWYRQTLGQGPEFLTYFQNEAQLEKSRLLSDRFSAERPKGSFSTLEIQRTEQGDSAMYLCASSFAGQGLSPLHFGNGTRLTVT.

V and J are TRBV14 and TRBJ1-4, with D uncertain. The CDR3 has 18 residues. The germline CDR1 and CDR2 sequences are SGHDN and FVKESK. With 2 bases removed from V and 4 bases from J, the gap between germline ends came to 20 bases. The CDR3 bases are TGTGCCAGCAGCCAATCCAACCGGGGTTATGGAAGTAATGAAAAACTGTTTTTT. It yields the protein CASSQSNRGYGSNEKLFF. Together with reference TRBV14 and TRBJ1-4, the CDR3 gives the full variable domain: EAGVTQFPSHSVIEKGQTVTLRCDPISGHDNLYWYRRVMGKEIKFLLHFVKESKQDESGMPNNRFLAERTGGTYSTLKVQPAELEDSGVYFCASSQSNRGYGSNEKLFFGSGTQLSVL.

This chain joins TRBV4-2 and TRBJ2-7; TRBD1 might be the D (5 bases). With 0 bases removed from V and 3 bases from J, the gap between germline ends came to 12 bases. Germline CDR1 is LGHNA and CDR2 is YNFKEQ. This CDR3 comprises 15 residues. CDR3 sequence: CASSQDINRGYEQYF. Here the CDR3 DNA reads TGTGCCAGCAGCCAAGATATCAATAGGGGCTACGAGCAGTACTTC.

The V and J genes are TRBV28 and TRBJ1-2; no clear D. The CDR3 is 12 residues long. The V end was cut by 3 bases, the J end by 4 bases, with 6 bases between. Looked up from germline, CDR1 is MDHEN and CDR2 is SYDVKM. This CDR3 reads CASSLRFYGYTF. The CDR3 DNA sequence: TGTGCCAGCAGTTTGAGATTCTATGGCTACACCTTC.

This clone was seen only a few times. This rearrangement joins TRBV6-5 to TRBJ1-5, with D maybe TRBD1 (5 bases). CDR3 length: 14 amino acids. V was pared by 2 bases and J by 10 bases, with 15 bases between. Germline V gives CDR1 MNHEY, CDR2 SVGAGI. As DNA, the CDR3 is TGTGCCAGCAGTTACACGGGGGTAGGGTATCCCCAGCATTTT. This sequence encodes CASSYTGVGYPQHF.

The genes are TRBV6-5 and TRBJ1-1; D unresolved. Per the germline V gene, CDR1 is MNHEY and CDR2 is SVGAGI. The V end lost 6 bases, the J end lost 0 bases, and 14 bases lay between the germline ends. The length of the CDR3 is 15 residues. CDR3 amino acids: CASSVEANLNTEAFF. Here the CDR3 DNA reads TGTGCCAGCAGCGTCGAAGCTAACCTGAACACTGAAGCTTTCTTT.

The rearrangement joins TRBV27 to TRBJ1-5, with 7 bases that match TRBD1. The CDR3 totals 13 residues. J gave up 9 bases and V 2 bases, and 4 bases lay outside the gene matches. The germline CDR1 and CDR2 sequences are MNHEY and SMNVEV (reference sequence). In DNA, the CDR3 is TGTGCCAGCAGTTTAGAGCAGGGGGGGCCCCAGCATTTT. Translation: CASSLEQGGPQHF.

For the CDR3, the DNA is TGTGCCAGCAGCAGAGGGACTAGCGGGGGGGTAGATACGCAGTATTTT. As protein: CASSRGTSGGVDTQYF. V usage is TRBV7-8 and J usage is TRBJ2-3; 16 positions agree with TRBD2. The CDR3 loop spans 16 amino acids. Germline V gene sequence: CDR1 SGHVS, CDR2 FQNEAQ. V gave up 5 bases and J gave up 5 bases; unmatched junction bases: 4.

In DNA form, the CDR3 reads TGCGCCAGCAGCTTGGAGACTAGCGGGAAGGGGCACGAGCAGTACTTC. Translating it yields CASSLETSGKGHEQYF. This chain joins TRBV5-1 and TRBJ2-7; the match to TRBD2 covers 11 bases. Looked up from germline, CDR1 is SGHRS and CDR2 is YFSETQ. J lost 5 bases, V lost 0 bases, and 7 bases had no gene match. The CDR3 has 16 amino acids.

The chain couples TRBV30 to TRBJ1-2, with D maybe TRBD1 (5 bases). V gave up 1 base and J gave up 8 bases, with 11 bases separating them. CDR3 length: 12 amino acids. Per the germline V gene, CDR1 is GTSNPN and CDR2 is SVGIG (reference sequence). CDR3: CAWSGDFSGYTF. In DNA form, the CDR3 reads TGTGCCTGGAGTGGGGACTTTTCCGGCTACACCTTC.

This chain links TRBV2 with TRBJ2-7, with D perhaps TRBD2 (7 bases). The CDR3 is 12 amino acids. Trimming took 8 bases from V and 4 from J, leaving 12 bases between them. Germline V lookup: CDR1 SNHLY, CDR2 FYNNEI. This CDR3 is CASERGGYEQYF. CDR3 nucleotides: TGTGCCAGCGAGAGGGGGGGATACGAGCAGTACTTC.

This clone has a handful of counts. V gene TRBV4-2 combines with J gene TRBJ2-7, with 8 bases aligning to TRBD1. With 0 bases clipped from V and 1 base from J, the junction kept 5 bases outside the gene matches. The germline V gene has CDR1 LGHNA and CDR2 YNFKEQ. The CDR3 totals 16 residues. As DNA, the CDR3 is TGTGCCAGCAGCCAAGATTTGAGGACAGGGTCCTACGAGCAGTACTTC. Encoded protein: CASSQDLRTGSYEQYF.

This clone was picked up a small number of times. This sequence joins TRBV6-1 and TRBJ2-7, with 12 bases fitting TRBD1. In germline, CDR1 is MNHNS, CDR2 SASEGT. This CDR3 region has 16 residues. The ends lost 1 base at V and 8 bases at J; junction bases unmatched: 9. In nucleotides, the CDR3 is TGTGCCAGCAGTGAAGGGGGACAGGGGGCCTCGAGAAAGCAGTACTTC. Translated, it gives CASSEGGQGASRKQYF.

The chain couples TRBV6-5 to TRBJ1-4; TRBD1 matches at 8 bases. J gave up 5 bases and V 4 bases, and 6 bases lay outside the gene matches. In germline, CDR1 is MNHEY, CDR2 SVGAGI. The CDR3 contains 15 residues. The CDR3 loop reads CASSSRTGTNEKLFF. In DNA, the CDR3 is TGTGCCAGCAGTTCCCGGACAGGGACGAATGAAAAACTGTTTTTT.

This chain connects TRBV28 to TRBJ1-5; D perhaps matches TRBD1 (6 bases). The CDR3 has 14 residues. The V end was cut by 4 bases, the J end by 9 bases, with 16 bases between. Germline CDR1 MDHEN, CDR2 SYDVKM. The DNA for the CDR3 is TGTGCCAGCAGTTCCACTTCAGGGGTTTGGCCCCAGCATTTT. Translating gives CASSSTSGVWPQHF.